This T cell receptor beta chain was obtained from a study of blood T cell repertoires in COVID-19. Study details: Researchers got acute and convalescent COVID-19 samples from the United States, Italy and Spain. The cDNA or gDNA used as material had been derived from T cells, B-cell-depleted T cells, or PBMCs.

Sequenced by immunoSEQ multiplex PCR; TCRdb stores in-frame clones only, minus some. The repertoire holds 97,000 or so clones, with roughly 92% as singletons. This CDR3 is built from 14 residues. Trimming shortened V by 2 bases and J by 3 bases, and 9 bases separated the two germline ends. In germline, CDR1 is SGHTS, CDR2 YDEGEE. Sequenced: peripheral blood. The V gene is TRBV5-8, the J gene TRBJ2-1; D is uncertain. This TCR was recovered from a woman aged 45-60 years with COVID-19, enrolled during active disease. This CDR3 is CASSFEVGYNEQFF. The CDR3 DNA reads as TGTGCCAGCAGCTTTGAGGTGGGCTACAATGAGCAGTTCTTC.